These 2 T cell receptor beta chains were all obtained from the same sample, sequenced in a study of CD8 T cells in ankylosing spondylitis. TCRdb reprocessed the 5' RACE reads via MiXCR and lists one record per CDR3 protein. Among about 800,000 distinct CDR3 sequences listed, over 9.5% were seen once. These receptors' targets are unknown. Study-wide results and limits: In ankylosing spondylitis blood, a motif of roughly 8 highly homologous TCR beta variants appeared characteristic.

Input material: blood, either unsorted or a sorted T cell fraction (not recorded which). The receptors come from a male donor with ankylosing spondylitis.

This clonotype has at least ten counts. The V gene is TRBV25-1, the J gene TRBJ1-1; D is unresolved. The CDR3 loop spans 15 amino acids. The V end was cut by 4 bases, the J end by 6 bases, with 18 bases between. The germline V gene encodes CDR1 MGHDK and CDR2 SYGVNS. CDR3 protein: CASSANDARYPEAFF. The CDR3 DNA follows: TGTGCCAGCAGTGCGAACGACGCGCGTTATCCTGAAGCTTTCTTT.

This clonotype was counted a few times. J is TRBJ2-3 and V is TRBV29-1; D is ambiguous. The ends were cut back, 6 bases at V and 0 bases at J, with 13 bases in the middle. Germline assignment: CDR1 SQVTM and CDR2 ANQGSEA. The CDR3 has 14 residues. The CDR3 DNA follows: TGCAGCGTAACACGGGTCTCAAGCACAGATACGCAGTATTTT. Translated, it gives CSVTRVSSTDTQYF.